Sequencing of this T cell receptor (beta chain) was carried out in a study of T cells after yellow fever vaccination. Generation of TCR cDNA used 5'RACE template switching (which added a universal primer site and UMIs). In TCRdb, the 5' RACE reads were re-called with MiXCR into one record per CDR3 protein. The table has approximately 600,000 distinct CDR3 sequences, over 9% seen once; the top ten hold under 15%. General study points: A minor fraction of clonotypes spanned both CD4 and CD8 compartments. Contamination by abundant bulk-population clonotypes could be present in FACS-sorted repertoires.

This clonotype has only a few counts. Its antigen remains unidentified. Between the trimmed V and J ends, which lost 3 bases and 0 bases, there was a span of 10 bases. This CDR3 region has 15 residues. Per the germline V gene, CDR1 is SGDLS and CDR2 is YYNGEE. The V gene is TRBV9, the J gene TRBJ2-4; tentatively, D is TRBD1 or TRBD2 (5 bases each). This clonotype originated in a man under 40 who received the YFV17D yellow fever vaccine. The material sequenced was PBMCs, taken on the day of the yellow fever booster vaccination. In nucleotides, the CDR3 is TGTGCCAGCAGCGGGGGGTCCTTAGCCAAAAACATTCAGTACTTC. Translation gives CASSGGSLAKNIQYF.